The T cell receptor beta chain described here comes from a study of CD8+ T cells in alopecia areata (dated by TCRdb to between 2018 and 2020). The study in broad terms: Treated patients were enrolled in an open-label pilot trial of oral tofacitinib at 5 to 10 mg twice daily for moderate-to-severe alopecia areata. Tofacitinib was given for 6 to 18 months, followed by 6 months of follow-up off drug to assess delayed response and recurrence. The SALT score, which quantifies the percentage of affected scalp surface area, was used to measure disease severity in treated patients. To study T cell clonal expansion in alopecia areata, the researchers applied high-throughput TCRbeta sequencing to both the C3H/HeJ mouse model and human patients. Scalp tissue and sorted CD4+ and CD8+ peripheral blood T cells from patchy and totalis/universalis alopecia areata patients and from healthy controls were covered by human TCRbeta sequencing. Tofacitinib-treated patients had biopsies at baseline and at 4 and 24 weeks of treatment, with a later scalp biopsy in several patients. Scalp clonality was compared across normal scalp (n=4), patchy alopecia areata scalp (n=8), and alopecia totalis/universalis scalp (n=8). RNA was obtained with the PAXgene miRNA kit for fixed scalp, the miRNeasy kit for PBMCs, and the RNeasy kit for mouse skin. TCRbeta CDR3 regions were amplified by immunoSEQ multiplex PCR using 35 Vbeta forward and 13 Jbeta reverse primers.

Comments on this clone: Its cognate antigen has yet to be identified. No base qualities exist here, and no much larger clone lies one base off it.

Here is what the overall study found, with its caveats: Unlike mouse skin, where gammadelta T cells dominate, normal human skin contains resident alphabeta T cells that get sequenced too, which complicates analysis of the scalp TCR repertoire. Shared TCR sequences between patients were less evident than in mice, which may be partly attributable to HLA diversity in the patient population. Many expanded lesional clones persisted in scalp and blood during tofacitinib treatment, which may partly explain relapse after stopping treatment. Because the treated cohort was small and had just a single nonresponder, larger studies are needed to establish links between baseline CD8+ expansion and response. Tofacitinib significantly decreased scalp clonality and the number of expanded CD8+ clones among the top 100 scalp clones. Higher clonality and more expanded CD8+ clones were observed in lesional scalp than in normal scalp, particularly in alopecia totalis/universalis, a finding suggestive of antigenic drive.

The time point label for this specimen denotes: less than 25 weeks on oral tofacitinib. The treatment or condition label, read with the paper, signifies: oral pan-JAK inhibitor, 5-10 mg twice daily. Lesional scalp punch biopsies and peripheral blood were collected from alopecia areata patients. PBMCs were isolated by density centrifugation and stained for CD3, CD4 and CD8, and CD4+ and CD8+ T cells were sorted on a FACSAria. Library generation was performed with the immunoSEQ multiplex PCR assay. RNA was extracted from all samples and reverse transcribed into cDNA, which served as template for TCR sequencing. First-strand cDNA was synthesized with SuperScript III using a 2:1 mix of oligo-dT and random hexamers. Amplification bias was assessed with a synthetic immune receptor repertoire, and residual bias was removed computationally. For the original study's pipeline: Raw reads were preprocessed for error removal, and CDR3 was defined according to IMGT conventions as running from the conserved cysteine to phenylalanine. Clonality was calculated as 1 minus Shannon entropy normalized by log2 of the number of productive unique TCRs. Scalp TCRbeta sequences were cross-referenced with sorted blood CD4 and CD8 repertoires so that the CD4 or CD8 identity of scalp clones could be inferred. TCRdb's version of the immuneACCESS table is confined to in-frame rearrangements and falls short of the full clone set. An unresolved V gene accounts for under half of the shortfall where checked; the remainder is of unknown origin. V and J calls and clone size are as listed in that table; D and trimming were resolved from the DNA. The sample yields over 70,000 clones; roughly 70% were counted once. 23% of the sample comes from the top ten.

Per the germline V gene (reference sequence), MNHNY is the CDR1 and SVGAGI is the CDR2. Inclusive of the bounding cysteine and phenylalanine, the CDR3 is 11 residues long. Only the CDR3 DNA stays, 33 bases, in frame from base 1. The trim is 8 bases for V and 1 base for J, with a gap of 5 bases between the germline ends. The source of this sequence is a human donor with alopecia areata. Sample: CD8+ T cells sorted from blood, taken at week 24, from a patient treated with tofacitinib. Here the chain combines TRBV6-6 and TRBJ2-5; a confident D gene designation cannot be given. The CDR3 region: CASGFQETQYF. Read as DNA, the sequence is TGTGCCAGCGGGTTCCAAGAGACCCAGTACTTC.